The text below deals with one TCR beta chain. J gave up 7 bases and V 5 bases, and 7 bases lay outside the gene matches. This CDR3 region has 14 residues. The germline gives CDR1 MNHEY, CDR2 SVGAGI. The entry originates in a study of OX40 agonist ivuxolimab in advanced cancers. Some clones are missing from TCRdb's copy, which holds only in-frame ones; the method was immunoSEQ multiplex PCR. The data show roughly 58,000 clones, 65% to 85% seen once. The input for sequencing was CD4+ or CD8+ T cells sorted from blood, taken in a trial of the OX40 agonist ivuxolimab. The J gene is TRBJ1-3, the V gene TRBV6-5, with TRBD1 matching over 8 bases. The source of this sequence is an adult with an advanced solid tumor such as melanoma, head and neck, liver or kidney cancer. As DNA, the CDR3 is TGTGCCAGCAGTCTGGCAGGGGGCCTGAACACCATATATTTT. Protein sequence: CASSLAGGLNTIYF.